Below are 10 T cell receptor beta chains sequenced from a single sample in a study of CXCR3-negative and CXCR3-positive naive CD8 T cells. Regarding the study as a whole: A higher hydrophobicity marked the TRB CDR3s of CXCR3-positive naive cells versus CXCR3-negative naive cells.

The antigens of these receptors remain unknown. In preparing the TRB cDNA libraries, 5' RACE with UMI labels was used. TCRdb processed the 5' RACE reads again and assigns one entry to each CDR3 protein, with no DNA. The sample totals approximately 120,000 distinct CDR3 sequences. Sequencing was performed on naive CXCR3+ CD8+ T cells from blood. The sample's subset: CD45RO-CCR7+CD27+CD95- naive CD8+ T cells expressing CXCR3 (TNR3+). The origin of the receptors is a human donor in good health. Some clones in this sample may be carry-over from other donors' samples.

The chain links TRBV5-1 to TRBJ2-1; TCRdb's assignment of TRBD2 cannot be checked, as there is no DNA. CDR1 and CDR2 from the germline V gene are SGHRS and YFSETQ. The CDR3 has 17 residues. CDR3 sequence: CASSLWTSGGNFNEQFF. Drawing the rest from reference TRBV5-1 and TRBJ2-1, the complete variable domain is KAGVTQTPRYLIKTRGQQVTLSCSPISGHRSVSWYQQTPGQGLQFLFEYFSETQRNKGNFPGRFSGRQFSNSRSEMNVSTLELGDSALYLCASSLWTSGGNFNEQFFGPGTRLTVL.

The chain's CDR3 is CSVDPGPYTEAFF. The chain has TRBV29-1 and TRBJ1-1. The CDR3 totals 13 residues. Germline V gives CDR1 SQVTM, CDR2 ANQGSEA. Combining the CDR3 with reference TRBV29-1 and TRBJ1-1 gives the whole variable domain SAVISQKPSRDICQRGTSLTIQCQVDSQVTMMFWYRQQPGQSLTLIATANQGSEATYESGFVIDKFPISRPNLTFSTLTVSNMSPEDSSIYLCSVDPGPYTEAFFGQGTRLTVV.

CDR3 sequence: CASTPEAGGNTGELFF. The chain joins TRBV6-4 to TRBJ2-2; the D call from TCRdb, TRBD1, cannot be confirmed without DNA. This CDR3 is 16 amino acids long. Germline lookup yields CDR1 MRHNA and CDR2 SNTAGT.

The chain uses TRBV7-9 and TRBJ2-7. Germline V gives CDR1 SEHNR, CDR2 FQNEAQ (reference sequence). The CDR3 length is 15 residues. This chain's CDR3 is CASSSGDFFVYEQYF.

This chain connects TRBV11-3 to TRBJ1-3. The germline V gene has CDR1 SGHNT and CDR2 YENEEA. The CDR3 has 16 residues. CDR3 region: CASSIREASSGNTIYF.

This sequence joins TRBV20-1 and TRBJ2-1; TCRdb returns TRBD2, unconfirmable since there is no DNA. The CDR3 spans 12 residues. Looked up from germline, CDR1 is DFQATT and CDR2 is SNEGSKA (reference sequence). The chain's CDR3 is CSGSEGRLEQFF.

The chain has TRBV29-1 and TRBJ2-1; as DNA is missing, the TRBD2 call by TCRdb cannot be tested. This CDR3 has 16 amino acids. The germline V gene has CDR1 SQVTM and CDR2 ANQGSEA. The CDR3 protein is CSAWPYVVREGDEQFF.

The chain links TRBV3-1 to TRBJ2-5; absent DNA, TCRdb's TRBD2 call cannot be checked. Per germline, CDR1 LGHDT and CDR2 YNNKEL (reference sequence). This CDR3 comprises 16 residues. CDR3 in amino acids: CASSQEGHLGRETQYF.

This chain connects TRBV28 to TRBJ1-1; the D call of TRBD1 rests on TCRdb alone, since no DNA is present to check it. There are 16 residues in the CDR3. Germline V gives CDR1 MDHEN, CDR2 SYDVKM. CDR3 sequence: CASRRGTGTGNTEAFF.

The rearrangement uses TRBV4-1 and TRBJ2-7; TCRdb outputs TRBD2, but without DNA this stays unchecked. The CDR3 sequence is 16 residues long. Germline lookup yields CDR1 MGHRA and CDR2 YSYEKL. CDR3 region: CASSQDSASGEYEQYF.